The 9 T cell receptor beta chains given below trace back to one sample, sequenced in a study of human T cells and chemical hapten exposure. Time point denoted: patch test 1, 2 weeks after DPC sensitization. Treatment: therapeutic diphenylcyclopropenone sensitization with weekly scalp DPC. From whole blood left unfractionated, total RNA was extracted. TCRdb fed the RACE reads into MiXCR, producing one record per CDR3 protein. The sample includes roughly 50,000 distinct CDR3 sequences, roughly 11% of them seen just once. Sequenced material: whole blood, taken in connection with sensitization to the hapten diphenylcyclopropenone (DPC). Every receptor here comes from a woman aged 40-49 years with alopecia areata. Some clones in this sample may be carry-over from other donors' samples.

This clonotype has just a few counts. This sequence joins TRBV12-3 or TRBV12-4 and TRBJ1-1, with D possibly matching TRBD1 (5 bases). CDR3 length: 17 residues. V was clipped by 6 bases and J by 4 bases, with 24 bases between them. The DNA for the CDR3 is TGTGCCAGCAGCCAATACCCAGGGACGAGCGGGGGCACTGAAGCTTTCTTT. Its translation is CASSQYPGTSGGTEAFF.

This clonotype turned up a few times. This chain uses TRBV4-2 with TRBJ1-5; D gene ambiguous. In germline, CDR1 is LGHNA, CDR2 YNFKEQ. The V end lost 0 bases, the J end lost 2 bases, and 14 bases lay between the germline ends. The CDR3 is made up of 17 amino acids. The CDR3 bases are TGTGCCAGCAGCCAAGAGGCGGACTCTGCGGGCAATCAGCCCCAGCATTTT. Amino acid sequence: CASSQEADSAGNQPQHF.

This clonotype was counted only a few times. The chain links TRBV10-2 to TRBJ1-5; possible D gene TRBD1, 6 bases. Trimming left V 2 bases short and J 6 bases short, with 11 bases between. In germline, CDR1 is WSHSY, CDR2 SAAADI. The CDR3 sequence is 14 residues long. The DNA for the CDR3 is TGCGCCAGCAGTGAGGGGGGGGGCGGTCAGCCCCAGCATTTT. Translated: CASSEGGGGQPQHF.

This clonotype was counted ten times or more. The CDR3 loop reads CASSSYRARPGELFF. DNA of the CDR3: TGTGCCAGCAGCTCGTACAGGGCCCGCCCCGGGGAGCTGTTTTTT. The genes are TRBV11-3 and TRBJ2-2, with D possibly being TRBD1 (6 bases). The CDR3 is made up of 15 amino acids. Looked up from germline, CDR1 is SGHNT and CDR2 is YENEEA. V was clipped by 4 bases and J by 6 bases, with 15 bases between them.

To note about this clonotype: Sequence at one end of the junction differs from germline and may be a read error. The chain is built from TRBV28 and TRBJ2-7; 8 positions match TRBD2. Germline-derived CDR1 and CDR2 are MDHEN and SYDVKM. The CDR3 runs 12 residues. CDR3 coding DNA: TGTGCCGGCAGGACTAGCATCTACGAGCAGTACTTC. Encoded protein: CAGRTSIYEQYF.

This clonotype was detected a few times. The chain carries TRBV29-1 and TRBJ1-2, with D possibly matching TRBD1 (6 bases). V was pared by 3 bases and J by 0 bases, with 11 bases between. CDR3 size: 14 residues. Per the germline V gene, CDR1 is SQVTM and CDR2 is ANQGSEA. The CDR3 loop is CSVERQETNYGYTF. The CDR3 DNA reads TGCAGCGTTGAGAGACAGGAAACTAACTATGGCTACACCTTC.

The table lists this clonotype with many counts. This rearrangement joins TRBV7-6 to TRBJ2-1; D call uncertain. This CDR3 has 15 amino acids. Trimming removed 0 bases from V and 4 bases from J, with 10 bases in between. The germline V gene has CDR1 SGHVS and CDR2 FNYEAQ. CDR3 protein: CASSLARGTYNEQFF. CDR3 coding DNA: TGTGCCAGCAGCTTAGCTCGCGGAACTTACAATGAGCAGTTCTTC.

This clonotype occurred many times. The J gene is TRBJ1-1, the V gene TRBV30; 7 bases agree with TRBD1. The trim removed 0 bases at V and 10 bases at J, leaving 8 bases unmatched. The germline V gene has CDR1 GTSNPN and CDR2 SVGIG (reference sequence). The CDR3 spans 13 residues. CDR3: CAWSVKDRFRAFF. As DNA, the CDR3 is TGTGCCTGGAGTGTTAAGGACAGGTTCAGAGCTTTCTTT.

This clonotype showed up just a few times. J is TRBJ2-1 and V is TRBV20-1; 8 bases map to TRBD1. The CDR3 extends over 17 amino acids. J gave up 2 bases and V 4 bases, and 13 bases lay outside the gene matches. From germline, CDR1 is DFQATT and CDR2 SNEGSKA (reference sequence). CDR3 nucleotides: TGCAGTGCTACAGACAGGGGCGTAACCATAACCTACAATGAGCAGTTCTTC. Protein product: CSATDRGVTITYNEQFF.